The clone carrying this TCR beta chain occurred many times. Its specificity is not known. The data were taken from a study of CD8 T cells in ankylosing spondylitis. General study points: It was reported that disease-linked clones were significantly enriched in matched ankylosing spondylitis synovial fluid.

Losses at the gene ends were 2 bases for V and 4 bases for J; bases not matched to a gene: 2. This CDR3 has 15 amino acids. TCRdb analysed the 5' RACE reads with MiXCR anew, one entry per CDR3 protein. Of about 160,000 distinct CDR3 sequences listed, about 17% are singletons. The chain joins TRBV12-3 or TRBV12-4 to TRBJ2-3; 11 positions match TRBD2. The sequenced sample was blood, either unsorted or a sorted T cell fraction (not recorded which). The origin of this receptor is a male donor with ankylosing spondylitis or in good health (not recorded which). The CDR3 region is CASSLPSGRSDTQYF. In DNA, the CDR3 is TGTGCCAGCAGTTTACCTAGCGGGAGGTCAGATACGCAGTATTTT.